This T cell receptor beta chain emerged from a study of T cells in Graves' hyperthyroidism and ophthalmopathy (dated by TCRdb to between 2018 and 2020). With respect to the entire study: Peripheral blood samples were taken at initial diagnosis, before any treatment was given. Thyroid tissue and blood T-cell repertoires from more than five Graves' hyperthyroidism patients were also compared in the study. For training and testing, the 100 or so patients in the discovery cohort were randomly divided in a 7:3 ratio. Following sampling, methimazole starting at 30 mg daily was given to hyperthyroidism patients, and high-dose intravenous methylprednisolone was given to ophthalmopathy patients. An independent validation cohort of under 20 hyperthyroidism patients and about 16 patients who later progressed to ophthalmopathy tested prospective prediction of ophthalmopathy. The paper describes TCR Vbeta CDR3 sequencing of about 140 peripheral blood samples, made up of some 42 ophthalmopathy patients, roughly 72 hyperthyroidism patients and about 17 progressor patients. TCR V-J signatures able to tell the groups apart were searched for in a discovery cohort of more than 90 patients, of whom roughly 42 had Graves' ophthalmopathy and about 60 had stable Graves' hyperthyroidism. General study outcomes and caveats: During validation, the model predicted progression to ophthalmopathy a median of approximately 6 months ahead of onset, with almost 71% sensitivity and 72% to 80% specificity. Most expanded thyroid clonotypes (frequency above 0.001) were also detected in blood, a finding suggesting that blood repertoires may reflect thyroid immune responses. Ophthalmopathy was separated from stable hyperthyroidism by a 13 V-J signature model, with approximately 89% sensitivity and roughly 84% specificity obtained in cross-validation and 80%/75% obtained in testing. Sample size was not statistically predetermined, and investigators were not blinded to group allocation.

The TCR beta CDR3 regions were amplified from the RNA transcripts. The first round of RT-PCR for the TCR CDR3 was performed with the HTBI primer set and the Qiagen OneStep RT-PCR kit. The libraries were constructed in a second round of multiplex PCR and then size-selected and purified. Paired-end sequencing of the libraries was performed with 100 bp reads on an Illumina HiSeq2000. In the original analysis: Raw data were processed with SOAPnuke, discarding reads with adapters, uncalled bases, mean Phred below 15, or no exact constant-primer or identifier match. COPE v1.2.5 was used to merge high-quality paired reads, and clonotypes were defined as unique nucleotide sequences. Clonotypes were aligned to IMGT TRBV, TRBD and TRBJ reference segments using MiTCR v1.1. The analysis was restricted to V-J combinations with a frequency above 0.0001, which together covered 99.2% of the repertoires. A TCS score was defined as the ratio of F50 (clonal expansion) to E x V (chaos), with BLOSUM62-based TCRdist applied between CDR3 peptides within each V-J. Welch's t-statistics and random forest reduced 450 to 600 V-J features to 13, which were used in a naive Bayes classifier (R e1071). The public reads were quality trimmed at Q25 with fastp and then assembled into clones with MiXCR by TCRdb, keeping productive beta chains. Each CDR3 protein gets just one entry, which takes the most common genes and DNA from the rows behind it. The V and J calls were not made by the authors but by TCRdb's processing. In this sample the table shows hundreds of thousands of distinct CDR3 sequences, over 15% of which occur a single time. Of the sample, around 19% falls within the top ten clones.

The CDR3 covers 15 residues, taking in both the cysteine and the phenylalanine. The kept DNA is CDR3 alone, 45 bases in frame from the first base. Germline trimming: 6 bases from V, 1 base from J; junction bases outside gene matches: 6. A patient counted as having stable Graves' hyperthyroidism if no progression to ophthalmopathy occurred over 18 months of follow-up. Hyperthyroidism patients were newly diagnosed, had a disease duration of under 2 months, and were aged 18 to 65 years. Patients with uncontrolled infections, other autoimmune diseases, pregnancy or lactation were excluded. Diagnoses were established on the basis of clinical symptoms, serum thyroxine and TRAb, thyroid ultrasound, and orbital computed tomography. PBMCs were isolated from 8 to 10 ml of fresh peripheral blood by Ficoll-Paque density gradient centrifugation. Total RNA was extracted using Trizol reagent, and RNA quality was assessed on an Agilent 2100 Bioanalyzer.

This clonotype was counted many times. Its specific antigen is unknown. No per-base quality is available; no much larger clone lies one base away. The chain employs TRBV12-3 or TRBV12-4 and TRBJ1-3; TRBD1 lines up with 7 middle nucleotides. Source material: blood. The origin of this receptor is a woman aged 18-35 years with Graves' hyperthyroidism. Here the CDR3 is given as CASRATGESGNTIYF. The DNA is TGTGCCAGCAGGGCAACAGGGGAGTCTGGAAACACCATATATTTT.